The sample holds a few counts of the clone carrying this T cell receptor (beta chain). The sample comes from a study of blood T cell repertoires in COVID-19. Study in general: Whether acute or convalescent, the COVID-19 samples came from the United States, Italy and Spain. The cDNA or gDNA used as material had been derived from T cells, B-cell-depleted T cells, or PBMCs.

The CDR3 covers 15 residues. V dropped 1 base and J dropped 5 bases, with 12 bases sitting between them. Germline V lookup: CDR1 SEHNR, CDR2 FQNEAQ (reference sequence). In the original analysis: It was from reference gene primer amplification that nucleated cell counts were estimated. The protocol was immunoSEQ multiplex PCR, while the TCRdb copy is restricted to in-frame clones and leaves out a portion. That table is the source of V, J and clone size, and D and trimming were worked out from the DNA. Of around 78,000 clones in the sample, approximately 86% were seen once. Sequenced material: peripheral blood. This clonotype was sampled from a woman between 55 and 75 years old with acute or convalescent COVID-19. The chain links TRBV7-9 to TRBJ1-5, with D possibly being TRBD1 (6 bases). The CDR3 region is CASSLGGQTDQPQHF. The CDR3 DNA follows: TGTGCCAGCAGCTTAGGAGGACAGACGGATCAGCCCCAGCATTTT.